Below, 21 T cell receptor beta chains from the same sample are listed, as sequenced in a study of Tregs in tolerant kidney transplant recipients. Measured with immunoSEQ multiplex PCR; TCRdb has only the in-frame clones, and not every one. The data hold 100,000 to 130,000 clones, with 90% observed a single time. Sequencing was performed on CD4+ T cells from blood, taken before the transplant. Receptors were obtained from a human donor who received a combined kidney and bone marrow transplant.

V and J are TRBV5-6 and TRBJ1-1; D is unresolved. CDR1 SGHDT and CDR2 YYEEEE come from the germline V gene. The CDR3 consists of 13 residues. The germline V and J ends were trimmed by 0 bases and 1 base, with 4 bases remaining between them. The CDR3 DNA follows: TGTGCCAGCAGCTTGGTCCGGAACACTGAAGCTTTCTTT. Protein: CASSLVRNTEAFF.

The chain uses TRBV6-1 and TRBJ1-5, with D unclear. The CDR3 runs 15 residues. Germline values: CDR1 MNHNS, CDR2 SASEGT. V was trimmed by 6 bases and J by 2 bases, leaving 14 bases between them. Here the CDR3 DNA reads TGTGCCAGCAGCACACTAGACGGACGCAATCAGCCCCAGCATTTT. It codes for CASSTLDGRNQPQHF.

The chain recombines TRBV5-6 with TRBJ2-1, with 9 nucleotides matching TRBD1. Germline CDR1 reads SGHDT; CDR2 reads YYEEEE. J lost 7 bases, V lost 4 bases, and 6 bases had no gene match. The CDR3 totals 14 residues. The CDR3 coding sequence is TGTGCCAGCAGCGGATCGGACAGGGGAAATGAGCAGTTCTTC. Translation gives CASSGSDRGNEQFF.

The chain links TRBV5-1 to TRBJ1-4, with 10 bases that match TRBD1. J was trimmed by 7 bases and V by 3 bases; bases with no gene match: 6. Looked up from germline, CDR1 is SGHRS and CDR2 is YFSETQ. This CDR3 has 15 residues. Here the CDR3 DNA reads TGCGCCAGCAGCTCGACAGGGGGCGCGGGTGAAAAACTGTTTTTT. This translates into CASSSTGGAGEKLFF.

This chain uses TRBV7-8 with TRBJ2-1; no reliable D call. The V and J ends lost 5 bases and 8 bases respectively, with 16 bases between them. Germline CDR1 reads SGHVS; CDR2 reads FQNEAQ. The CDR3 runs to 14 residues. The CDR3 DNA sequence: TGTGCCAGCAGCAGCCGAGGTCGGCTAGATGAGCAGTTCTTC. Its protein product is CASSSRGRLDEQFF.

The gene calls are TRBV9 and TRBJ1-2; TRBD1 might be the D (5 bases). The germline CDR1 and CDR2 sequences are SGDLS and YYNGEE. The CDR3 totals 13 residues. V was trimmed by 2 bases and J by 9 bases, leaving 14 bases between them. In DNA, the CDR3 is TGTGCCAGCAGCGTGCGGGGAGGGGATCGCTACACCTTC. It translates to CASSVRGGDRYTF.

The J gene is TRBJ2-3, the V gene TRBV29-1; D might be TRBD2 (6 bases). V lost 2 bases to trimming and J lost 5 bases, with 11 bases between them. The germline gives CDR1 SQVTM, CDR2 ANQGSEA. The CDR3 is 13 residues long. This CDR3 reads CSVEHQGGDTQYF. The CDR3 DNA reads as TGCAGCGTTGAACATCAGGGAGGAGATACGCAGTATTTT.

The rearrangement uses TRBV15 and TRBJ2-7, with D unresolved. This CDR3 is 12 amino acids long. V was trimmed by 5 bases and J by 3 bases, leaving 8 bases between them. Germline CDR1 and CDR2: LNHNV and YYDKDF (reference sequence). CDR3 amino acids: CATSVPGYEQYF. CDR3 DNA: TGTGCCACCAGCGTGCCGGGCTACGAGCAGTACTTC.

The CDR3 nucleotides are TGTGCCAGCAGCGGGATCAGGGGCTACACCTTC. Its translation: CASSGIRGYTF. This sequence joins TRBV9 and TRBJ1-2; D call uncertain. There are 11 residues in the CDR3. V dropped 3 bases and J dropped 8 bases, with 8 bases sitting between them. Per the germline V gene, CDR1 is SGDLS and CDR2 is YYNGEE.

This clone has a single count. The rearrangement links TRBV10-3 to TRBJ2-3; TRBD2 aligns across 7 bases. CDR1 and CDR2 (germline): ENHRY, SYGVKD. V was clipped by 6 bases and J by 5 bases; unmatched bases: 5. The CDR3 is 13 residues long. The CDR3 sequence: CAISPTSLDTQYF. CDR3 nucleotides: TGTGCCATCAGCCCGACTAGCTTAGATACGCAGTATTTT.

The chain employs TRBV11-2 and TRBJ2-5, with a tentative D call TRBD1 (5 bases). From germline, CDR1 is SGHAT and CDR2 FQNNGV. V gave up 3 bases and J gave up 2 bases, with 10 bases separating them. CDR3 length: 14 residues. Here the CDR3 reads CASSFRTPQETQYF. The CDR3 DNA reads TGTGCCAGCAGCTTCAGGACACCACAAGAGACCCAGTACTTC.

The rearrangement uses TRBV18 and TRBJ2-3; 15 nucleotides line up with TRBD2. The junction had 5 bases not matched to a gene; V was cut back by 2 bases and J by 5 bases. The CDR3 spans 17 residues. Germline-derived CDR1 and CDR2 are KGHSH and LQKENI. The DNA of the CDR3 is TGTGCCAGCTCACCAATACCGGGACTAGCGGGGGGAGATACGCAGTATTTT. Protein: CASSPIPGLAGGDTQYF. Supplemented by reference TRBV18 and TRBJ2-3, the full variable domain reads NAGVMQNPRHLVRRRGQEARLRCSPMKGHSHVYWYRQLPEEGLKFMVYLQKENIIDESGMPKERFSAEFPKEGPSILRIQQVVRGDSAAYFCASSPIPGLAGGDTQYFGPGTRLTVL.

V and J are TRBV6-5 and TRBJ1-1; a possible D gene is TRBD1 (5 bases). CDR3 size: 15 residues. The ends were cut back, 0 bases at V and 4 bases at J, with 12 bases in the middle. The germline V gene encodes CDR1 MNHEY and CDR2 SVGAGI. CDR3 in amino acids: CASSYSWGRGTEAFF. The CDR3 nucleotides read TGTGCCAGCAGTTACTCTTGGGGCCGAGGCACTGAAGCTTTCTTT.

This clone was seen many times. CDR3 nucleotides: TGTGCCAGTAGTCCAGGGGTCAATCAGCCCCAGCATTTT. This encodes CASSPGVNQPQHF. The chain recombines TRBV19 with TRBJ1-5, with D possibly TRBD1 on 6 matching bases. CDR3 length: 13 amino acids. V was shortened by 5 bases and J by 3 bases, with 8 bases between the two germline ends. The germline V gene encodes CDR1 LNHDA and CDR2 SQIVND (reference sequence).

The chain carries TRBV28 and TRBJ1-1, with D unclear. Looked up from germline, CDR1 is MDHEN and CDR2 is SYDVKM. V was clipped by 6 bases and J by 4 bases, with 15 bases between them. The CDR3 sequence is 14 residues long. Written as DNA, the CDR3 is TGTGCCAGCAGGCGGCCTGGCGTCGCCACTGAAGCTTTCTTT. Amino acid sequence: CASRRPGVATEAFF.

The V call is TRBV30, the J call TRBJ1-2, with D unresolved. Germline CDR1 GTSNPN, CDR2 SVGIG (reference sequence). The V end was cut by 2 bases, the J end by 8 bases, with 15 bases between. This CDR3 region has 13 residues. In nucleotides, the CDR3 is TGTGCCTGGAGTCTCCTTCTTGGAGAAGGCTACACCTTC. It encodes CAWSLLLGEGYTF.

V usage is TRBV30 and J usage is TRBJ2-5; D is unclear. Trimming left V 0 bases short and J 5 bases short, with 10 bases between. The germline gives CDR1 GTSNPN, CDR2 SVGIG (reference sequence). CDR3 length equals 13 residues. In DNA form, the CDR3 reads TGTGCCTGGAGTGTACATGGTTTCGAGACCCAGTACTTC. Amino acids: CAWSVHGFETQYF.

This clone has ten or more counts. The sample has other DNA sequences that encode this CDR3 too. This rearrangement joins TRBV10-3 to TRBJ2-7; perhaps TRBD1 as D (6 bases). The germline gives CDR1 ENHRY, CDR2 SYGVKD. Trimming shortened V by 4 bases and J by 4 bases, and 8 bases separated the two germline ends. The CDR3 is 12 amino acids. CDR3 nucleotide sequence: TGTGCCATCAGTGTACAGGGTTACGAGCAGTACTTC. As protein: CAISVQGYEQYF.

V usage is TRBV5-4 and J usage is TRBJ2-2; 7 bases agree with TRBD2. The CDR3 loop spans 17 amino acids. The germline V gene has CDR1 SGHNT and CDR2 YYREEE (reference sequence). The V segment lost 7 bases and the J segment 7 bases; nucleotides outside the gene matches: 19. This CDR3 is CASHSGGGLSVIGELFF. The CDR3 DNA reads TGTGCCAGCCATTCAGGCGGGGGACTCTCGGTCATCGGGGAGCTGTTTTTT.

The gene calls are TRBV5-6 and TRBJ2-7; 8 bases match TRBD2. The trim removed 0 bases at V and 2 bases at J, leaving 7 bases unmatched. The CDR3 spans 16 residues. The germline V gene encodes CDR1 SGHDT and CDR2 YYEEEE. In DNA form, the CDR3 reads TGTGCCAGCAGCTTGGGGACGGGGGGGAGAACCTACGAGCAGTACTTC. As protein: CASSLGTGGRTYEQYF.

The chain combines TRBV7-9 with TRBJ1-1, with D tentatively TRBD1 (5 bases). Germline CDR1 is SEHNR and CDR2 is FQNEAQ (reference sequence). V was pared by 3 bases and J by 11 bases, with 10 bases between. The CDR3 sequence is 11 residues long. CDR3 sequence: CASSFQGWAFF. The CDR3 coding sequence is TGTGCCAGCAGCTTTCAGGGCTGGGCTTTCTTT.